Listed below are T cell receptor beta chains from one sample, sequenced in a study of T-cell reconstitution after alpha-beta-depleted transplantation in children. TCRdb recomputed calls from the PCR reads with MiXCR, one row per CDR3 protein. Here the sample spans more than 200,000 distinct CDR3 sequences, around 8.4% being singletons. The sequences come from PBMCs, mostly from graft donor cells, collected 360 days after TCRalphabeta/CD19-depleted stem cell transplant. Receptors originate from a male patient aged 2-15 years who had a stem cell transplant for acute myeloid leukemia, so the T cells may come from the graft donor. Both conserved end residues are part of each CDR3. The D gene is left open where the match is weak. Size values are once, few and many counts, or a class for expanded clones, and some rows have none.

>TRBV10-3|TRBD2|-|TRBJ2-1
CASSGLAGGLVYNEQFF
TGTGCCAGCAGCGGACTAGCGGGAGGACTCGTCTACAATGAGCAGTTCTTC
>TRBV12-3/TRBV12-4|-|many|TRBJ1-6
CASSRTVGDYNSPLHF
TGTGCCAGCAGCCGGACAGTCGGGGACTATAATTCACCCCTCCACTTT
>TRBV5-6|-|-|TRBJ2-7
CASSRGQRVDEQYF
TGTGCCAGCAGCCGGGGACAAAGGGTCGACGAGCAGTACTTC
>TRBV12-3/TRBV12-4|TRBD1|many|TRBJ1-2
CASSRPEGANGYTF
TGTGCCAGCAGCCGGCCGGAGGGGGCTAATGGCTACACCTTC
>TRBV12-3/TRBV12-4|TRBD1|-|TRBJ1-5
CASSLVGEGANQPQHF
TGTGCCAGCAGTTTAGTGGGGGAGGGGGCCAATCAGCCCCAGCATTTT
>TRBV4-1|-|-|TRBJ2-4
CASSQERWGGASKWAKNIQYF
TGCGCCAGCAGCCAAGAAAGGTGGGGGGGGGCCTCCAAATGGGCCAAAAACATTCAGTACTTC
>TRBV29-1|-|many|TRBJ2-5
CSTARGEGLQETQYF
TGCAGCACGGCCAGGGGGGAGGGTCTTCAAGAGACCCAGTACTTC
>TRBV15|-|few|TRBJ1-2
CATSTEQGDYGYTF
TGTGCCACCAGCACCGAGCAGGGAGACTATGGCTACACCTTC
>TRBV29-1|-|many|TRBJ2-3
CSVAFWGVSDTQYF
TGCAGCGTTGCTTTTTGGGGCGTCTCAGATACGCAGTATTTT
>TRBV20-1|-|many|TRBJ1-1
CSARAPGGNTEAFF
TGCAGTGCTAGAGCCCCCGGAGGGAACACTGAAGCTTTCTTT
>TRBV10-3|-|-|TRBJ2-1
CAVSGGGNEQFF
TGTGCCGTGTCCGGGGGTGGCAATGAGCAGTTCTTC
>TRBV15|-|many|TRBJ2-1
CATSRVLSSYNEQFF
TGTGCCACCAGCAGGGTCCTTTCCTCCTACAATGAGCAGTTCTTC
>TRBV11-1|-|many|TRBJ2-1
CASSPWTGNEQFF
TGTGCCAGCAGCCCCTGGACGGGGAATGAGCAGTTCTTC
>TRBV14|-|few|TRBJ2-1
CASSPLAGLHNEQFF
TGTGCCAGCAGCCCTCTGGCCGGGCTGCACAATGAGCAGTTCTTC
>TRBV20-1|TRBD2|many|TRBJ2-7
CSAEREVDEQYF
TGCAGTGCGGAGCGGGAGGTCGACGAGCAGTACTTC
>TRBV6-2/TRBV6-3|-|many|TRBJ2-7
CASSYGWPSSAGFYEQYF
TGTGCCAGCAGTTATGGGTGGCCTTCGTCAGCAGGATTCTACGAGCAGTACTTC
>TRBV12-3/TRBV12-4|-|many|TRBJ1-2
CASSLGQQHGYTF
TGTGCCAGCAGTTTAGGGCAACAACATGGCTACACCTTC
>TRBV10-2|-|many|TRBJ2-3
CASSVEGSQYF
TGCGCCAGCAGTGTTGAGGGATCGCAGTATTTT
>TRBV29-1|TRBD2|many|TRBJ2-1
CSVAGLAYNEQFF
TGCAGCGTTGCTGGACTAGCATACAATGAGCAGTTCTTC
>TRBV7-8|-|-|TRBJ2-5
CASSLIQGGETQYF
TGTGCCAGCAGCTTGATTCAGGGGGGAGAGACCCAGTACTTC
>TRBV6-1|TRBD1|many|TRBJ2-3
CASSGRDRYTDTQYF
TGTGCCAGCAGTGGCCGGGACAGATACACAGATACGCAGTATTTT
>TRBV29-1|-|few|TRBJ2-5
CSVSGPVMTQYF
TGCAGCGTCTCCGGGCCCGTAATGACCCAGTACTTC